The 11 T cell receptor beta chains below were found in one sample sequenced in a study of blood T cell repertoires in COVID-19. Profiled with immunoSEQ multiplex PCR; TCRdb holds only in-frame clones, not every one. The data contain under 250,000 clones, about four fifths of them singletons. The specimen sequenced was peripheral blood. These receptor sequences come from a woman between 50 and 59 years old with active or convalescent COVID-19.

On this clone itself: Other nucleotide sequences in the sample specify the same CDR3. The rearrangement links TRBV11-2 to TRBJ1-5, with D perhaps matching TRBD1 (5 bases). The CDR3 length is 15 residues. Germline values: CDR1 SGHAT, CDR2 FQNNGV. V gave up 2 bases and J gave up 1 base, with 9 bases separating them. The CDR3 DNA follows: TGTGCCAGCAGCTTACAGGGAGGGAGCAATCAGCCCCAGCATTTT. Translated: CASSLQGGSNQPQHF.

The rearrangement joins TRBV5-6 to TRBJ2-3; 14 bases align to TRBD2. J was trimmed by 4 bases and V by 4 bases; bases with no gene match: 8. Germline CDR1 reads SGHDT; CDR2 reads YYEEEE. CDR3 size: 17 residues. In DNA form, the CDR3 reads TGTGCCAGCAGCCCTTCCGGACTAGCGGGAGGAGCAGATACGCAGTATTTT. This translates into CASSPSGLAGGADTQYF.

In its sample, this clone was seen a few times. The chain couples TRBV9 to TRBJ2-7; 7 positions agree with TRBD2. The CDR3 is made up of 14 amino acids. CDR1 and CDR2 from the germline V gene are SGDLS and YYNGEE. The V segment lost 0 bases and the J segment 6 bases; nucleotides outside the gene matches: 6. This CDR3 is CASSVGGAGAEQYF. In DNA, the CDR3 is TGTGCCAGCAGCGTAGGGGGTGCGGGAGCCGAGCAGTACTTC.

CDR3 in amino acids: CASSLGAREKLFF. CDR3 bases: TGTGCCAGCTCATTGGGGGCGCGTGAAAAACTGTTTTTT. The rearrangement links TRBV18 to TRBJ1-4, with D perhaps matching TRBD1 (6 bases). Germline loops: CDR1 KGHSH, CDR2 LQKENI. The V and J ends lost 5 bases and 7 bases respectively, with 11 bases between them. The CDR3 is 13 residues long.

This chain links TRBV11-2 with TRBJ2-7; 9 nucleotides match TRBD1. The trim removed 4 bases at V and 1 base at J, leaving 5 bases unmatched. The CDR3 totals 15 residues. CDR1 and CDR2 from the germline V gene are SGHAT and FQNNGV. The CDR3 bases are TGTGCCAGCAGCTCCCGGGACAGGGCTTCCTACGAGCAGTACTTC. It is translated as CASSSRDRASYEQYF. Combining the CDR3 with reference TRBV11-2 and TRBJ2-7 gives the whole variable domain EAGVAQSPRYKIIEKRQSVAFWCNPISGHATLYWYQQILGQGPKLLIQFQNNGVVDDSQLPKDRFSAERLKGVDSTLKIQPAKLEDSAVYLCASSSRDRASYEQYFGPGTRLTVT.

The chain links TRBV3-1 (or the pseudogene TRBV3-2) to TRBJ1-2, with 9 bases aligning to TRBD1. Germline CDR1 is LGHDT and CDR2 is YNNKEL (reference sequence). The CDR3 contains 15 residues. V gave up 4 bases and J gave up 8 bases; unmatched junction bases: 11. The DNA of the CDR3 is TGTGCCAGCAGCCTACAGGGGGCGCGAGGGGGAGGCTACACCTTC. It specifies CASSLQGARGGGYTF.

The chain employs TRBV28 and TRBJ2-3; D call uncertain. CDR1 is MDHEN and CDR2 is SYDVKM in the germline V gene. The CDR3 totals 12 residues. Trimming removed 5 bases at V and 5 bases at J, with 8 bases between. Written as DNA, the CDR3 is TGTGCCAGCAGTCCTATTAGAGATACGCAGTATTTT. This encodes CASSPIRDTQYF.

This chain connects TRBV12-5 to TRBJ2-5; 8 bases are shared with TRBD2. This CDR3 region has 14 residues. Germline CDR1 and CDR2: LGHNT and FRNRAP. The V and J ends lost 8 bases and 5 bases, in that order; junction bases with no gene match: 10. The CDR3 protein is CASSIGTRRETQYF. The CDR3 DNA follows: TGTGCTAGTAGCATAGGGACTAGAAGGGAGACCCAGTACTTC.

About this clone itself: This may be a read error: a much more frequent sequence differs by one nucleotide. The genes are TRBV10-1 and TRBJ1-1, with no clear D. Germline V gene lookup returns CDR1 WNHNN and CDR2 SYGVQD (reference sequence). Trimming took off 0 bases at V and 5 bases at J, with 4 bases between the two ends. The CDR3 spans 12 residues. Here the CDR3 DNA reads TGCGCCAGCAGTGAGTCAGAGACTGAAGCTTTCTTT. It is translated as CASSESETEAFF.

This clone came up a few times. One junction end does not reproduce the germline sequence, and a read error may be involved. CDR3 DNA: TGTGCCAGCTTTGGCGGACAGGGCAACCAGCCCCAGCATTTT. Translated: CASFGGQGNQPQHF. This sequence joins TRBV19 and TRBJ1-5; 8 nucleotides align to TRBD1. This CDR3 spans 14 amino acids. Looked up from germline, CDR1 is LNHDA and CDR2 is SQIVND (reference sequence).

The chain employs TRBV5-4 and TRBJ2-5, with 7 bases lining up with TRBD2. Germline CDR1 reads SGHNT; CDR2 reads YYREEE (reference sequence). This CDR3 is 12 amino acids long. Trimming at V came to 3 bases and at J to 4 bases, leaving 0 bases not matched to a gene. The CDR3 nucleotides read TGTGCCAGCAGCTGGGGGGGAGAGACCCAGTACTTC. It yields the protein CASSWGGETQYF. Drawing the rest from reference TRBV5-4 and TRBJ2-5, the complete variable domain is ETGVTQSPTHLIKTRGQQVTLRCSSQSGHNTVSWYQQALGQGPQFIFQYYREEENGRGNFPPRFSGLQFPNYSSELNVNALELDDSALYLCASSWGGETQYFGPGTRLLVL.